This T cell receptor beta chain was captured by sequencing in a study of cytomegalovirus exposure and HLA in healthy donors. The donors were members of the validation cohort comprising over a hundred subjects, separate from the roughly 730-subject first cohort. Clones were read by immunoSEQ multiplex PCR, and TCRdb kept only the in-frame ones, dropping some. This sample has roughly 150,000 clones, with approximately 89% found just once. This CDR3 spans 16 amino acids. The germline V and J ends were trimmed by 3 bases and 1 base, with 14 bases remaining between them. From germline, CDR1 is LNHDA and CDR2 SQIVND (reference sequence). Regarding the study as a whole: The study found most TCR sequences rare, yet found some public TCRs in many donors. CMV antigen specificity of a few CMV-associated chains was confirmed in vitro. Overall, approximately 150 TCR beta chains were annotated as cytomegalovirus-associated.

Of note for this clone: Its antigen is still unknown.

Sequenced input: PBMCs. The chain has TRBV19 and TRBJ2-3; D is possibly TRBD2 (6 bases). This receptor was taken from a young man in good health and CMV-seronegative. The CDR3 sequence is CASSMELAPRTDTQYF. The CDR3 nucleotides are TGTGCCAGTAGTATGGAACTAGCACCTCGCACAGATACGCAGTATTTT.